This passage covers 2 T cell receptor beta chains from one sample sequenced in a study of T-cell memory formation after mild COVID-19. TCRdb itself ran the 5' RACE reads through MiXCR, one entry per CDR3 protein. The sample has fewer than 50,000 distinct CDR3 sequences, about 12% seen once. The sequenced sample consisted of PBMCs or a T cell subset sorted from them (not recorded which). Receptors originate from a young man who had mild COVID-19 (a few samples of this study predate the infection). Cell type and time point are not known.

V is TRBV6-2 or TRBV6-3 and J is TRBJ1-6, with D unresolved. Germline V lookup: CDR1 MNHEY, CDR2 SVGEGT. Trimming removed 4 bases at V and 3 bases at J, with 10 bases between. The CDR3 is 15 amino acids. The CDR3 region has the DNA TGTGCCAGCAGTTCGGAAGGATTCTATAATTCACCCCTCCACTTT. It encodes CASSSEGFYNSPLHF.

This clonotype was observed at least ten times. V and J are TRBV6-4 and TRBJ1-2, with 8 nucleotides matching TRBD1. With V trimmed by 0 bases and J by 9 bases, 12 bases remained unmatched. The CDR3 totals 16 residues. CDR1 and CDR2 (germline): MRHNA, SNTAGT. The CDR3 coding sequence is TGTGCCAGCAGTGACTCCCCCGGGCAGGGGGCAGAGAGCTACACCTTC. This translates into CASSDSPGQGAESYTF.